Only a few counts were recorded for the clone carrying this T cell receptor beta chain. As yet, its antigen is unknown. The data belong to a study of shared clonotypes between healthy human individuals. The germline V gene encodes CDR1 SGHRS and CDR2 YFSETQ. CDR3 length: 14 residues. The germline V and J ends were trimmed by 8 bases and 6 bases, with 21 bases remaining between them. General observations from the study: A handful of donors held approximately 4.6% of naive CD4 clonotypes in common.

A deep-level run was used for the assay. The authors distributed each subset's genomic DNA evenly over several immunoSEQ plates. Here immunoSEQ multiplex PCR was the method, and the copy in TCRdb shows in-frame clones only, minus some. The sample holds roughly 1 million clones, roughly 75% seen once. The clonotype was recovered from a man younger than 30 in good health. The rearrangement uses TRBV5-1 and TRBJ2-7; D possibly corresponds to TRBD2 (7 bases). Sequencing was carried out using memory CD4+ T cells sorted from blood. Subset described: CD45RA-negative fraction. CDR3 nucleotides: TGCGCCAGGATTCCCACAGGGAGGGCGATCGAGCAGTACTTC. This encodes CARIPTGRAIEQYF.